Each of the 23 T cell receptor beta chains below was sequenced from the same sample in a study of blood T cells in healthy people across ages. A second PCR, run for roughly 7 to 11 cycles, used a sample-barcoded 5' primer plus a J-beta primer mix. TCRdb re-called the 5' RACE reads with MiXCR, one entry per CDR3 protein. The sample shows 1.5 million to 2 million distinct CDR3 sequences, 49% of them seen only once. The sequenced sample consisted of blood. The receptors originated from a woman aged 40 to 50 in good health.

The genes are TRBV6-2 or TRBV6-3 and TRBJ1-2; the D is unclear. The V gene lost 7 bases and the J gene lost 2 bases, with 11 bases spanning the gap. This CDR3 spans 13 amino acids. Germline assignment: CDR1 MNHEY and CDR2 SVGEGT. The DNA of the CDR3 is TGTGCCAGCACTAAGGGAGTCAACTATGGCTACACCTTC. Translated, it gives CASTKGVNYGYTF.

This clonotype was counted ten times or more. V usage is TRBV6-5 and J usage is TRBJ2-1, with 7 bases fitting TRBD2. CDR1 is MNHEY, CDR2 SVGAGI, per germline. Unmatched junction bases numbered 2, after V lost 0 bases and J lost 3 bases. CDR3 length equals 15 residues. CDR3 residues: CASSYSGGGYNEQFF. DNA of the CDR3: TGTGCCAGCAGTTACTCGGGCGGGGGCTACAATGAGCAGTTCTTC.

This chain's CDR3 is CASSQGTSEGADTQYF. The CDR3 bases are TGCGCCAGCAGCCAGGGGACTAGCGAGGGGGCAGATACGCAGTATTTT. The rearrangement links TRBV4-3 to TRBJ2-3, with 10 positions matching TRBD2. From germline, CDR1 is LGHNA and CDR2 YSLEER. V shed 3 bases, J shed 4 bases, and the junction held 7 bases outside the gene matches. The CDR3 spans 16 residues.

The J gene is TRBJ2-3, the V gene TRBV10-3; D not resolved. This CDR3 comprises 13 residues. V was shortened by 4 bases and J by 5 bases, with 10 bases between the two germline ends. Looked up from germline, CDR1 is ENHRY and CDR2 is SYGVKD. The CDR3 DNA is TGTGCCATCAGTGTACTTTCGGGAGATACGCAGTATTTT. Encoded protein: CAISVLSGDTQYF.

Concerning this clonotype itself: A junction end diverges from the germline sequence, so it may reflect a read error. Written as DNA, the CDR3 is TGTGCTAGCAGCGCGGACATGGGTAGCACAGATACGCAGTATTTT. Amino acids: CASSADMGSTDTQYF. The chain links TRBV7-7 to TRBJ2-3; weak D call: TRBD1 (5 bases). This CDR3 has 15 residues. CDR1 is SSHAT and CDR2 is FNYEAQ in the germline V gene (reference sequence).

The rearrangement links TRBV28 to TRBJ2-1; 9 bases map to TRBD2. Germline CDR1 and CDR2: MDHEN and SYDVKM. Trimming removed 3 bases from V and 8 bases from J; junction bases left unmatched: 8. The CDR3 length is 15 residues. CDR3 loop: CASSFTGLAYYEQFF. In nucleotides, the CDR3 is TGTGCCAGCAGTTTCACGGGACTAGCTTACTATGAGCAGTTCTTC.

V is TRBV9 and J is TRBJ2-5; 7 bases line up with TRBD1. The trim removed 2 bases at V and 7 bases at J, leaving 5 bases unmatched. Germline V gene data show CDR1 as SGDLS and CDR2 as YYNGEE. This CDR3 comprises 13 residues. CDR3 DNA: TGTGCCAGCAGCGTTCAGGGGGAAGGGACCCAGTACTTC. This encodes CASSVQGEGTQYF. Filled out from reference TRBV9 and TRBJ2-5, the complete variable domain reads DSGVTQTPKHLITATGQRVTLRCSPRSGDLSVYWYQQSLDQGLQFLIQYYNGEERAKGNILERFSAQQFPDLHSELNLSSLELGDSALYFCASSVQGEGTQYFGPGTRLLVL.

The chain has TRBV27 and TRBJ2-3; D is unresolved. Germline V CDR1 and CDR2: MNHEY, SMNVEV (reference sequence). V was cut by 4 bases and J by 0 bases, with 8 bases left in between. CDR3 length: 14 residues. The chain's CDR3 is CASSSIQSTDTQYF. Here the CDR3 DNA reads TGTGCCAGCAGTTCGATACAGAGCACAGATACGCAGTATTTT.

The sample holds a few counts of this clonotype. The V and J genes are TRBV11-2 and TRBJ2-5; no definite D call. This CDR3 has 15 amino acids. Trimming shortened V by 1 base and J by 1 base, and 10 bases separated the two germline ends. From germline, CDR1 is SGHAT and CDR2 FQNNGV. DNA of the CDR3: TGTGCCAGCAGCTTAGGCGCAGCCACCCAAGAGACCCAGTACTTC. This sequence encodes CASSLGAATQETQYF.

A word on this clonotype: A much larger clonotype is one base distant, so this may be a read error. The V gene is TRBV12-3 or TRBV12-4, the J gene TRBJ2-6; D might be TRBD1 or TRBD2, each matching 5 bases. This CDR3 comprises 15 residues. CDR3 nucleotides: TGTGCCAGCACAAAGAGGGAGTCTGGGGCCAACGTCCCGACTTTC. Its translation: CASTKRESGANVPTF.

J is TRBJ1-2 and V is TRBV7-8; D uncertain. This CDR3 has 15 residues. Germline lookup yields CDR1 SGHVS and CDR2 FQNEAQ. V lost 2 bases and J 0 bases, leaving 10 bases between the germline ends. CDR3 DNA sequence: TGTGCCAGCAGCTTATCACGGCTCTCTAACTATGGCTACACCTTC. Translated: CASSLSRLSNYGYTF.

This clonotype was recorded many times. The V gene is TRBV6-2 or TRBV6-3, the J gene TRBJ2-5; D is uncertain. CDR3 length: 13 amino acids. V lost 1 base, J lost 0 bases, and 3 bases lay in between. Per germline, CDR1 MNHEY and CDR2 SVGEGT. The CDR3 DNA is TGTGCCAGCAGTTACTTGTACCAAGAGACCCAGTACTTC. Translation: CASSYLYQETQYF.

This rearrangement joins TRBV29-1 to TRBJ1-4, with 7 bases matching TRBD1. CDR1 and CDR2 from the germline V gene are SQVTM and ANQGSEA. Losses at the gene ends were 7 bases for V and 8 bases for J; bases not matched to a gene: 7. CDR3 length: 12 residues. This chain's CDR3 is CSALGQAEKLFF. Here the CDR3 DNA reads TGCAGCGCTTTAGGACAGGCCGAAAAACTGTTTTTT.

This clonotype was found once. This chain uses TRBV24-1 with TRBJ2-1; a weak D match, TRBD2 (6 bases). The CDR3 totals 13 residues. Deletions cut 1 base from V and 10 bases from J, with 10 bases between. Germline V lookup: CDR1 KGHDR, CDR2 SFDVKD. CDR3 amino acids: CATSDFGGVEQFF. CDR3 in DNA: TGTGCCACCAGTGATTTTGGAGGGGTCGAGCAGTTCTTC.

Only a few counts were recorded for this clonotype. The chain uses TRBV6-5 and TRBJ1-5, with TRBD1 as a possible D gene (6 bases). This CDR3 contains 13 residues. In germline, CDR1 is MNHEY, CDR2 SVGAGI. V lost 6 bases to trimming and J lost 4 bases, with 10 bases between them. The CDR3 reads CASRVGANQPQHF. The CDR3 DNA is TGTGCCAGCAGGGTGGGGGCAAATCAGCCCCAGCATTTT.

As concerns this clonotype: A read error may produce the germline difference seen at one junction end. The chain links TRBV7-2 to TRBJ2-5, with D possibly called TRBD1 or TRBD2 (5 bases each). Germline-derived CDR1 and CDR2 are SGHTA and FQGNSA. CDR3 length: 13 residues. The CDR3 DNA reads TGTGTCAGCAGCTTACCAGGGAGAGAGACCCAGTACTTC. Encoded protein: CVSSLPGRETQYF.

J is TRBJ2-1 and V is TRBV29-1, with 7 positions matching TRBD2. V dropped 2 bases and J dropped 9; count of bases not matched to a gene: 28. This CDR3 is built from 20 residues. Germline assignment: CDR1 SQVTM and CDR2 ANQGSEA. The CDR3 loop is CSVEWDYPPKGYMPRTEQFF. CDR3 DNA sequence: TGCAGCGTTGAATGGGACTATCCACCTAAGGGTTACATGCCCAGAACTGAGCAGTTCTTC.

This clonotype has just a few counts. Written as DNA, the CDR3 is TGCGCCAGCAGCCTGACAGCGGGGGGACGATCAGATACGCAGTATTTT. This encodes CASSLTAGGRSDTQYF. The chain links TRBV5-1 to TRBJ2-3; TRBD2 agrees at 9 bases. Trimming removed 4 bases from V and 4 bases from J; junction bases left unmatched: 10. CDR1 SGHRS and CDR2 YFSETQ come from the germline V gene. This CDR3 contains 16 residues. Variable domain in full (rest from reference TRBV5-1 and TRBJ2-3): KAGVTQTPRYLIKTRGQQVTLSCSPISGHRSVSWYQQTPGQGLQFLFEYFSETQRNKGNFPGRFSGRQFSNSRSEMNVSTLELGDSALYLCASSLTAGGRSDTQYFGPGTRLTVL.

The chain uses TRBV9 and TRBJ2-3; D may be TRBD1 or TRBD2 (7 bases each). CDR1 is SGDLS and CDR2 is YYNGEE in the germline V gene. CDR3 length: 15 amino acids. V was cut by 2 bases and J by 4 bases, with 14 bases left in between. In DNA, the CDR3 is TGTGCCAGCAGCGTCAGGGGGGGGGCTCCAGATACGCAGTATTTT. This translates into CASSVRGGAPDTQYF.

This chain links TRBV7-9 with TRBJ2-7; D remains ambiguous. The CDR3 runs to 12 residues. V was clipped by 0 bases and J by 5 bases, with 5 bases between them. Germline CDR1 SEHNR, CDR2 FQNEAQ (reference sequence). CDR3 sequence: CASSLAWHEQYF. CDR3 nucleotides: TGTGCCAGCAGCTTAGCGTGGCACGAGCAGTACTTC. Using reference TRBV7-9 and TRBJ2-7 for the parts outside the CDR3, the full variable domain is DTGVSQNPRHKITKRGQNVTFRCDPISEHNRLYWYRQTLGQGPEFLTYFQNEAQLEKSRLLSDRFSAERPKGSFSTLEIQRTEQGDSAMYLCASSLAWHEQYFGPGTRLTVT.

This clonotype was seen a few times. The CDR3 coding sequence is TGTGCCATTCTGGACAGGGGGGGCACAGATACGCAGTATTTT. Amino acids: CAILDRGGTDTQYF. V gene TRBV10-3 combines with J gene TRBJ2-3, with 10 bases matching TRBD1. Germline CDR1 reads ENHRY; CDR2 reads SYGVKD. The V gene end was trimmed by 9 bases and the J gene end by 1 base; junction bases not matched to a gene: 4. The CDR3 covers 14 residues.

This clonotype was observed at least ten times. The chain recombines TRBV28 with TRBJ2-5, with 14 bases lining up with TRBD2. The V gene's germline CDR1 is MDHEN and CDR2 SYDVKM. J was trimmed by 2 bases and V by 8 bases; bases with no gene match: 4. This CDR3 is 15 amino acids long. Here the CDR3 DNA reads TGTGCCAGCCGACTAGCGGGGGGGCCACAAGAGACCCAGTACTTC. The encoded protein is CASRLAGGPQETQYF.

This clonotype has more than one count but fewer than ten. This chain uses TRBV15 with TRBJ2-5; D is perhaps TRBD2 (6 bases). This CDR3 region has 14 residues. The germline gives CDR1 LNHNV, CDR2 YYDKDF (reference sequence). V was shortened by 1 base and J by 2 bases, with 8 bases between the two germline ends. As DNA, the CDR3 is TGTGCCACCAGCAGAGTGCGGGAACAAGAGACCCAGTACTTC. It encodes CATSRVREQETQYF.